The 6 T cell receptor beta chains below all came from one sample that was sequenced in a study of T cell repertoires in cytomegalovirus infection. TCRdb analysed the reads with MiXCR anew, one entry per CDR3 protein. The table includes approximately 500,000 distinct CDR3 sequences, around 11% detected once. The specimen was PBMCs. Receptors were obtained from a human donor in good health (CMV status not recorded). Some clones in this sample may be carry-over from other donors' samples.

This clonotype has only a few counts. The chain joins TRBV6-5 to TRBJ2-7; 9 positions match TRBD1. The V gene's germline CDR1 is MNHEY and CDR2 SVGAGI. Trimming at V came to 3 bases and at J to 2 bases, leaving 5 bases not matched to a gene. The CDR3 has 15 residues. The CDR3 nucleotides read TGTGCCAGCAGTTATCGACAGGGGGGGACCTACGAGCAGTACTTC. It specifies CASSYRQGGTYEQYF.

This clonotype was detected many times. V gene TRBV11-2 combines with J gene TRBJ1-2; 8 bases agree with TRBD1. V was pared by 5 bases and J by 3 bases, with 8 bases of the junction left unmatched. The CDR3 is 15 residues long. Germline values: CDR1 SGHAT, CDR2 FQNNGV. CDR3 amino acids: CASSLRGRNDYGYTF. DNA of the CDR3: TGTGCCAGCAGCCTCAGGGGGCGAAATGACTATGGCTACACCTTC.

A note on this clonotype: A much larger clone lies one base from this, so it may be a read error. The rearrangement uses TRBV20-1 and TRBJ1-5; D gene uncertain. The CDR3 extends over 14 amino acids. Germline V gene lookup returns CDR1 DFQATT and CDR2 SNEGSKA (reference sequence). As DNA, the CDR3 is TGCAATGCTAGAGAAGGAATCGTCAATCAGCCCCAGCATTTT. Translating it yields CNAREGIVNQPQHF.

The V call is TRBV19, the J call TRBJ1-5; 7 bases fit TRBD1. This CDR3 contains 14 residues. The germline V gene encodes CDR1 LNHDA and CDR2 SQIVND (reference sequence). V shed 8 bases and J 4 bases; nucleotides not matched to a gene: 8. In DNA form, the CDR3 reads TGTGCCAGTCAGTCAACAGGGGATAATCAGCCCCAGCATTTT. It yields the protein CASQSTGDNQPQHF.

Comments on this clonotype: At one boundary the junction diverges from the germline segment, which might be a read error. The CDR3 region has the DNA TGTACCAGCAGTGGGGACAGCAATCAGCCCCAGCATTTT. Protein sequence: CTSSGDSNQPQHF. The chain recombines TRBV6-4 with TRBJ1-5; weak D call: TRBD1 (5 bases). CDR1 MRHNA and CDR2 SNTAGT come from the germline V gene. The CDR3 spans 13 residues.

This clonotype was counted at least ten times. V and J are TRBV10-3 and TRBJ2-1; D possibly uses TRBD1 or TRBD2 (6 bases each). Germline CDR1 and CDR2: ENHRY and SYGVKD. Trimming took off 7 bases at V and 10 bases at J, with 14 bases between the two ends. This CDR3 region has 12 residues. CDR3 sequence: CAITPGAEEQFF. CDR3 DNA sequence: TGTGCCATCACCCCGGGGGCTGAGGAGCAGTTCTTC.